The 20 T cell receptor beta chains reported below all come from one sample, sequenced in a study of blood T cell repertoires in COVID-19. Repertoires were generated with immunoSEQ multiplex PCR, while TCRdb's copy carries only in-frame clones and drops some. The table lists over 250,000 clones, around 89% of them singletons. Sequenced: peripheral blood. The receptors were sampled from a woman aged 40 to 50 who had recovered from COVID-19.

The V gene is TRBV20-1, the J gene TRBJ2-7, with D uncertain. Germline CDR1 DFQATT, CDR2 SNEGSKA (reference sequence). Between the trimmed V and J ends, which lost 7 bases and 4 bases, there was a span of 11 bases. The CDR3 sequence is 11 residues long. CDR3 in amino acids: CSVVYQYEQYF. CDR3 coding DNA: TGCAGTGTTGTCTACCAATACGAGCAGTACTTC.

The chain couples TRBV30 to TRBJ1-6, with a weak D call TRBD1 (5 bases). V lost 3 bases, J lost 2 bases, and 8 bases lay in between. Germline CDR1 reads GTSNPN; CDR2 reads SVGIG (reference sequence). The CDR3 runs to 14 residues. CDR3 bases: TGTGCCTGGAGCCTAGGGGCCTATAATTCACCCCTCCACTTT. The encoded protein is CAWSLGAYNSPLHF.

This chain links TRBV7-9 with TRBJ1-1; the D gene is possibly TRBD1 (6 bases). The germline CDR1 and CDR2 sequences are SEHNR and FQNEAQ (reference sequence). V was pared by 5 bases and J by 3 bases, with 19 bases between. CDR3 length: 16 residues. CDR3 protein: CASSPQGPIPYTEAFF. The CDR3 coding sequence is TGTGCCAGCAGCCCCCAGGGGCCCATTCCTTACACTGAAGCTTTCTTT.

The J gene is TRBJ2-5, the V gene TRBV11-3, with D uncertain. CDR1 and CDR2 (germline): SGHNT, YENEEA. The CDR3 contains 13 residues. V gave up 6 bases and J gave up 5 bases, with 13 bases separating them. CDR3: CASRIDSVETQYF. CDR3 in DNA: TGTGCCAGCAGAATAGACTCCGTCGAGACCCAGTACTTC.

The CDR3: CASSHSLGRGTGELFF. CDR3 coding DNA: TGTGCCAGCAGCCACTCCCTGGGGAGGGGCACCGGGGAGCTGTTTTTT. V is TRBV14 and J is TRBJ2-2, with 7 bases fitting TRBD2. The CDR3 loop spans 16 amino acids. Germline loops: CDR1 SGHDN, CDR2 FVKESK. Trimming at V came to 3 bases and at J to 4 bases, leaving 8 bases not matched to a gene.

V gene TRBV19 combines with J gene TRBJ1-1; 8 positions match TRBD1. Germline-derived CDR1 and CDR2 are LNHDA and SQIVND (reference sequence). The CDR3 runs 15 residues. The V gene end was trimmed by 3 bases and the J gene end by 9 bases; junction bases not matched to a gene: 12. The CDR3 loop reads CASSIRVGQGRKAFF. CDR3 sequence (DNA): TGTGCCAGTAGTATTCGGGTAGGACAGGGACGCAAAGCTTTCTTT.

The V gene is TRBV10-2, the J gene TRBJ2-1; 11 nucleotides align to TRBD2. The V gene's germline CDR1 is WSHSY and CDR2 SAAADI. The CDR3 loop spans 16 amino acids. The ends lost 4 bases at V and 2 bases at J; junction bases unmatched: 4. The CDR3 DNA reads TGCGCCAGCAGTGCCCCGGGACTAGCGGCCTACAATGAGCAGTTCTTC. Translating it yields CASSAPGLAAYNEQFF.

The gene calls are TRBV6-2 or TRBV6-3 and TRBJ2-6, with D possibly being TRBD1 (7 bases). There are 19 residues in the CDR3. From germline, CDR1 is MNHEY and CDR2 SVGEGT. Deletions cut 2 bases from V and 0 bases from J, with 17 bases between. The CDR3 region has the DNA TGTGCCAGCAGTTACCAGGGGGGATTGGGGAGCTCTGGGGCCAACGTCCTGACTTTC. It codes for CASSYQGGLGSSGANVLTF.

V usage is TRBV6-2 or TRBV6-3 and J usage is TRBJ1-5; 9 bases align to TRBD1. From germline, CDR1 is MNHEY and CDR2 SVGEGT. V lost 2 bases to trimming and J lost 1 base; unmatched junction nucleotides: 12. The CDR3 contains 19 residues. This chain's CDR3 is CASSYPRDRARTSNQPQHF. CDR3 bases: TGTGCCAGCAGTTACCCCCGGGACAGGGCTCGAACCAGCAATCAGCCCCAGCATTTT.

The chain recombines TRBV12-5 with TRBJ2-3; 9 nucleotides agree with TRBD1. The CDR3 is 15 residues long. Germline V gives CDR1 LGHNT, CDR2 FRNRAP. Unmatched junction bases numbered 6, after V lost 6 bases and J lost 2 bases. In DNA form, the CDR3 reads TGTGCTAGTGGCGAACAGGGGGCGTTCACAGATACGCAGTATTTT. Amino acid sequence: CASGEQGAFTDTQYF.

Here the CDR3 reads CASSDPPRVETQYF. CDR3 DNA: TGTGCCAGCAGTGATCCCCCCCGGGTGGAGACCCAGTACTTC. This chain uses TRBV25-1 with TRBJ2-5; D uncertain. The CDR3 has 14 amino acids. CDR1 is MGHDK, CDR2 SYGVNS, per germline. Trimming left V 3 bases short and J 5 bases short, with 13 bases between. Based on the CDR3 plus reference TRBV25-1 and TRBJ2-5, the full variable domain is EADIYQTPRYLVIGTGKKITLECSQTMGHDKMYWYQQDPGMELHLIHYSYGVNSTEKGDLSSESTVSRIRTEHFPLTLESARPSHTSQYLCASSDPPRVETQYFGPGTRLLVL.

The CDR3 DNA reads TGTGCCAGCAGAAGTCCCGGGACAGGGTCGGGGCCTGGGGCCAACGTCCTGACTTTC. Translated, it gives CASRSPGTGSGPGANVLTF. The chain combines TRBV27 with TRBJ2-6, with 9 bases aligning to TRBD1. Germline CDR1 is MNHEY and CDR2 is SMNVEV (reference sequence). The CDR3 loop spans 19 amino acids. The ends lost 6 bases at V and 2 bases at J; junction bases unmatched: 14.

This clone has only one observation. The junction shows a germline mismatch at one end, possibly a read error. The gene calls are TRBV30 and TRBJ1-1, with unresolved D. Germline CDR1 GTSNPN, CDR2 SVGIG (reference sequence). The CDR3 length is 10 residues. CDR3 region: CAWSPGPALF. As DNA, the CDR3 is TGTGCCTGGAGTCCCGGTCCCGCCCTCTTT. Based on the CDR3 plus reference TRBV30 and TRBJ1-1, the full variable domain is SQTIHQWPATLVQPVGSPLSLECTVEGTSNPNLYWYRQAAGRGLQLLFYSVGIGQISSEVPQNLSASRPQDRQFILSSKKLLLSDSGFYLCAWSPGPALFGQGTRLTVV.

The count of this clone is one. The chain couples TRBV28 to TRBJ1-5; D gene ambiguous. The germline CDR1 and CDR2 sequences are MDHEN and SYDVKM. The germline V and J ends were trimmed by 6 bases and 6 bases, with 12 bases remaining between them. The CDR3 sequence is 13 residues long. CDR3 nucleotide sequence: TGTGCCAGCAGCTCCACGGGTCTTCAGCCCCAGCATTTT. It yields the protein CASSSTGLQPQHF.

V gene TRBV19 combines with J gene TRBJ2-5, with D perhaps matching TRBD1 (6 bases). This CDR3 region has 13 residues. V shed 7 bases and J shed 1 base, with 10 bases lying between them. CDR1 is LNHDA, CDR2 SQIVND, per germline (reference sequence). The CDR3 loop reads CASNAGAQETQYF. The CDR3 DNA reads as TGTGCCAGTAACGCAGGGGCCCAAGAGACCCAGTACTTC.

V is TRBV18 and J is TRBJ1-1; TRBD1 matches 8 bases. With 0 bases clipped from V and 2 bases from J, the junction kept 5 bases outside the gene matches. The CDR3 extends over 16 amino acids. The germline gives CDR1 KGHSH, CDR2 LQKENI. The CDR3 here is CASSPPWTGTNTEAFF. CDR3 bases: TGTGCCAGCTCACCACCCTGGACAGGGACCAACACTGAAGCTTTCTTT.

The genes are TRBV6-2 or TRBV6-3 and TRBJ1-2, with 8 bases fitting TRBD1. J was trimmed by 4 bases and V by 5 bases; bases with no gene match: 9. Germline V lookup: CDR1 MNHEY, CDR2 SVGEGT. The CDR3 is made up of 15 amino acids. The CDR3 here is CASSHPDRAVYGYTF. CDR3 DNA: TGTGCCAGCAGTCACCCGGACAGGGCCGTCTATGGCTACACCTTC.

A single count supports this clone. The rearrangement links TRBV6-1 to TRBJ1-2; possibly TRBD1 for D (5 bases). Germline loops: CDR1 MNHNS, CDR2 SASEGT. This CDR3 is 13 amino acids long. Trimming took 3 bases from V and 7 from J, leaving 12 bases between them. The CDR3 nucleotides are TGTGCCAGCAGTGAGCGGGACTCGGGTGGCTACACCTTC. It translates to CASSERDSGGYTF.

The CDR3 DNA is TGTGCCAGCAGCTTTGAGACTAGTAGCAATGAGCAGTTCTTC. This codes for CASSFETSSNEQFF. The chain joins TRBV7-9 to TRBJ2-1, with D possibly matching TRBD2 (6 bases). The V end was cut by 3 bases, the J end by 6 bases, with 12 bases between. Per the germline V gene, CDR1 is SEHNR and CDR2 is FQNEAQ (reference sequence). The CDR3 has 14 amino acids. Drawing the rest from reference TRBV7-9 and TRBJ2-1, the complete variable domain is DTGVSQNPRHKITKRGQNVTFRCDPISEHNRLYWYRQTLGQGPEFLTYFQNEAQLEKSRLLSDRFSAERPKGSFSTLEIQRTEQGDSAMYLCASSFETSSNEQFFGPGTRLTVL.

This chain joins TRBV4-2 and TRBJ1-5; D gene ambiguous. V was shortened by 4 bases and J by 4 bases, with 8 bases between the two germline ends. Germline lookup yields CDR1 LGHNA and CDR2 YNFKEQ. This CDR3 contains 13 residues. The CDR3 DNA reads TGTGCCAGCAGCCCAGACGGTAATCAGCCCCAGCATTTT. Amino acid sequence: CASSPDGNQPQHF.